Listed below are T cell receptor beta chains from one sample, sequenced in a study of cytomegalovirus exposure and HLA in healthy donors. Some clones are missing from TCRdb's copy, which holds only in-frame ones; the method was immunoSEQ multiplex PCR. Altogether about 150,000 clones are present, around 82% being singletons, with the ten largest covering 5.6%. Material for sequencing was PBMCs. These receptors all come from a woman in her thirties or forties in good health and CMV-seropositive. Both conserved end residues are part of each CDR3. Each record gives: V gene, D gene, J gene, clone size, CDR3 protein. A D gene is named only where the DNA matches it firmly. Where a row states a size, it is once, few, many or the class of an expanded clone; other rows omit it.

>TRBV15|TRBD1|TRBJ1-5|-
CATSTGQGFDQPQHF
>TRBV6-1|-|TRBJ2-5|-
CASRGSGPVAQYF
>TRBV11-2|TRBD2|TRBJ2-7|-
CASSQLAGGRYEQYF
>TRBV5-1|TRBD2|TRBJ2-2|-
CASSRTSGRANSGELFF
>TRBV27|-|TRBJ2-3|-
CASSAYTDTQYF
>TRBV6-1|-|TRBJ1-2|-
CASSAREPNTISAYGYTF
>TRBV19|-|TRBJ1-5|-
CASSISDSNQPQHF
>TRBV2|-|TRBJ1-1|-
CASSRNGQPGTEAFF
>TRBV19|TRBD1|TRBJ1-5|-
CASSLRTGGESNQPQHF
>TRBV5-1|-|TRBJ1-2|-
CASSLQGSGYTF
>TRBV27|TRBD1|TRBJ1-5|-
CASRTGQSNQPQHF
>TRBV11-2|TRBD1|TRBJ1-1|-
CASSLDDRDVTEAFF
>TRBV27|-|TRBJ2-7|-
CASSPLRGEQYF
>TRBV6-1|-|TRBJ1-4|-
CASSGNRVGEKLFF
>TRBV4-1|TRBD2|TRBJ2-7|-
CASSQFSGTSGSGTEQYF
>TRBV5-1|TRBD2|TRBJ2-1|-
CASSLPGGLNEQFF
>TRBV7-9|-|TRBJ2-5|once
CASSFQQVQETQYF
>TRBV2|TRBD2|TRBJ2-7|few
CASSIGGSSGGYEQYF
>TRBV15|TRBD1|TRBJ2-7|once
CATGRGDRAHVSEQYF
>TRBV11-3|-|TRBJ1-3|-
CASSSLGASGNTIYF
>TRBV13|TRBD2|TRBJ2-7|-
CASSRILAGAHEQYF
>TRBV6-6|-|TRBJ2-5|-
CASSYSNGVQETQYF
>TRBV7-9|TRBD1|TRBJ2-4|-
CASSLGQGLAKNIQYF
>TRBV6-5|TRBD2|TRBJ2-7|-
CASSYRAGGPYEQYF
>TRBV5-1|TRBD1|TRBJ2-4|-
CASSLASDRDIQYF
>TRBV11-2|-|TRBJ2-7|-
CASSPEQGYEQYF
>TRBV6-4|TRBD1|TRBJ1-4|-
CATRQGDNEKLFF
>TRBV4-1|TRBD2|TRBJ2-2|few
CASSQELAGGFTGELFF
>TRBV28|-|TRBJ2-3|-
CASRTSTDTQYF
>TRBV19|-|TRBJ2-1|-
CASSIYGPINEQFF
>TRBV15|TRBD1|TRBJ1-2|-
CATSRDGGQLSYTF